These 27 T cell receptor beta chains were sequenced from one sample in a study of control samples from healthy donors and cancer patients. Measured with immunoSEQ multiplex PCR; TCRdb has only the in-frame clones, and not every one. This table has a few hundred thousand clones, approximately 90% appearing once. Sequencing was done on a sample of PBMCs. These receptors came from a man aged 40-49 years with head and neck cancer.

The CDR3 DNA reads TGTGCCAGCAGTGAAGAGCGGGGGTACAATGAGCAGTTCTTC. Residues: CASSEERGYNEQFF. This rearrangement joins TRBV2 to TRBJ2-1, with 8 bases fitting TRBD2. V shed 1 base and J 4 bases; nucleotides not matched to a gene: 0. The CDR3 runs to 14 residues. Germline values: CDR1 SNHLY, CDR2 FYNNEI.

The chain recombines TRBV4-2 with TRBJ2-2, with unresolved D. Trimming removed 4 bases from V and 0 bases from J, with 12 bases in between. CDR1 is LGHNA, CDR2 YNFKEQ, per germline. CDR3 length: 16 amino acids. CDR3 coding DNA: TGTGCCAGCAGCCGGACCGGGCCGTCGAACACCGGGGAGCTGTTTTTT. It specifies CASSRTGPSNTGELFF.

The CDR3 spells CASSPLGYLAKNIQYF. CDR3 DNA: TGTGCCAGCTCACCACTCGGATATCTAGCCAAAAACATTCAGTACTTC. The chain combines TRBV18 with TRBJ2-4; D is unclear. Germline V gene lookup returns CDR1 KGHSH and CDR2 LQKENI. Trimming removed 1 base at V and 0 bases at J, with 10 bases between. The CDR3 has 16 residues.

The V gene is TRBV30, the J gene TRBJ1-3; D not resolved. V lost 3 bases and J 2 bases, leaving 5 bases between the germline ends. This CDR3 has 12 amino acids. Germline V gives CDR1 GTSNPN, CDR2 SVGIG (reference sequence). DNA of the CDR3: TGTGCCTGGAGCCGGCCTGGAAACACCATATATTTT. This encodes CAWSRPGNTIYF.

This rearrangement joins TRBV10-1 to TRBJ1-1; 8 nucleotides line up with TRBD1. The ends lost 0 bases at V and 8 bases at J; junction bases unmatched: 8. The CDR3 consists of 15 residues. Germline CDR1 and CDR2: WNHNN and SYGVQD (reference sequence). CDR3 amino acids: CASSESGQGAFEAFF. CDR3 in DNA: TGCGCCAGCAGTGAGTCGGGCCAGGGGGCTTTCGAAGCTTTCTTT.

This clone was counted only a few times. The J gene is TRBJ2-1, the V gene TRBV15; 7 bases align to TRBD1. The J segment lost 0 bases and the V segment lost 3 bases, leaving 8 bases of the junction unmatched. The germline V gene encodes CDR1 LNHNV and CDR2 YYDKDF (reference sequence). The CDR3 is 17 amino acids. CDR3 coding DNA: TGTGCCACCAGCAGTCGCAACAGGGGTTCCTCCTACAATGAGCAGTTCTTC. Its translation is CATSSRNRGSSYNEQFF.

The gene calls are TRBV28 and TRBJ2-7, with 7 bases that match TRBD2. CDR3 length: 15 amino acids. V shed 3 bases, J shed 5 bases, and the junction held 10 bases outside the gene matches. The germline CDR1 and CDR2 sequences are MDHEN and SYDVKM. The CDR3 loop is CASSLGGVSENEQYF. CDR3 nucleotides: TGTGCCAGCAGTTTGGGGGGGGTGTCGGAGAACGAGCAGTACTTC.

V is TRBV7-3 and J is TRBJ1-6, with unresolved D. The germline V gene encodes CDR1 SGHTA and CDR2 FQGTGA. Trimming pared 8 bases from V and 8 bases from J, leaving 13 bases between. This CDR3 is 13 amino acids long. CDR3 protein: CASQRSQDSPLHF. As DNA, the CDR3 is TGTGCCAGCCAGCGAAGCCAGGATTCACCCCTCCACTTT. Full variable domain (outside the CDR3, taken from reference TRBV7-3 and TRBJ1-6): GAGVSQTPSNKVTEKGKYVELRCDPISGHTALYWYRQSLGQGPEFLIYFQGTGAADDSGLPNDRFFAVRPEGSVSTLKIQRTERGDSAVYLCASQRSQDSPLHFGNGTRLTVT.

V usage is TRBV19 and J usage is TRBJ1-2; D gene uncertain. The germline V gene encodes CDR1 LNHDA and CDR2 SQIVND (reference sequence). V gave up 1 base and J gave up 5 bases, with 14 bases separating them. The CDR3 has 15 residues. CDR3 in amino acids: CASSIAGINFYGYTF. In DNA form, the CDR3 reads TGTGCCAGTAGTATAGCGGGGATCAATTTTTATGGCTACACCTTC. The whole variable domain, remainder taken from reference TRBV19 and TRBJ1-2, is DGGITQSPKYLFRKEGQNVTLSCEQNLNHDAMYWYRQDPGQGLRLIYYSQIVNDFQKGDIAEGYSVSREKKESFPLTVTSAQKNPTAFYLCASSIAGINFYGYTFGSGTRLTVV.

This chain connects TRBV6-2 or TRBV6-3 to TRBJ2-5; 11 nucleotides align to TRBD2. The germline V gene encodes CDR1 MNHEY and CDR2 SVGEGT. The CDR3 totals 16 residues. J lost 5 bases, V lost 0 bases, and 5 bases had no gene match. The DNA of the CDR3 is TGTGCCAGCAGTTACTCGTCTACTAGCGGGAGTGAGACCCAGTACTTC. As protein: CASSYSSTSGSETQYF.

V gene TRBV2 combines with J gene TRBJ1-1; TRBD1 is a possible D gene (5 bases). The CDR3 length is 13 residues. Per the germline V gene, CDR1 is SNHLY and CDR2 is FYNNEI. V lost 7 bases and J lost 8, with 17 bases in between. DNA of the CDR3: TGTGCCAGCACTCTCGGGGACTCACGAGAAGCTTTCTTT. Translated, it gives CASTLGDSREAFF. Based on the CDR3 plus reference TRBV2 and TRBJ1-1, the full variable domain is EPEVTQTPSHQVTQMGQEVILRCVPISNHLYFYWYRQILGQKVEFLVSFYNNEISEKSEIFDDQFSVERPDGSNFTLKIRSTKLEDSAMYFCASTLGDSREAFFGQGTRLTVV.

This clone was detected only once. The genes are TRBV19 and TRBJ2-7, with unresolved D. Germline lookup yields CDR1 LNHDA and CDR2 SQIVND (reference sequence). This CDR3 is 12 amino acids long. Trimming cost V 1 base and J 5 bases, with 6 bases left between them. In DNA form, the CDR3 reads TGTGCCAGTAGTATAGGCTCGGACGAGCAGTACTTC. Its translation: CASSIGSDEQYF. The full variable domain, completed using reference TRBV19 and TRBJ2-7, is DGGITQSPKYLFRKEGQNVTLSCEQNLNHDAMYWYRQDPGQGLRLIYYSQIVNDFQKGDIAEGYSVSREKKESFPLTVTSAQKNPTAFYLCASSIGSDEQYFGPGTRLTVT.

The V gene is TRBV9, the J gene TRBJ2-5, with a tentative D call TRBD2 (6 bases). The CDR3 consists of 13 residues. Germline V gene lookup returns CDR1 SGDLS and CDR2 YYNGEE. Trimming removed 0 bases from V and 6 bases from J, with 9 bases in between. The CDR3 DNA reads as TGTGCCAGCAGCGTAGGGGAGGAAAAGACCCAGTACTTC. It yields the protein CASSVGEEKTQYF. Filled out from reference TRBV9 and TRBJ2-5, the complete variable domain reads DSGVTQTPKHLITATGQRVTLRCSPRSGDLSVYWYQQSLDQGLQFLIQYYNGEERAKGNILERFSAQQFPDLHSELNLSSLELGDSALYFCASSVGEEKTQYFGPGTRLLVL.

This clone was picked up one time. V usage is TRBV5-6 and J usage is TRBJ2-1, with TRBD1 matching 7 bases. V shed 3 bases and J 8 bases; nucleotides not matched to a gene: 11. Germline V gene data show CDR1 as SGHDT and CDR2 as YYEEEE. CDR3 length: 15 amino acids. CDR3 loop: CASSSTGFLGDEQFF. CDR3 DNA sequence: TGTGCCAGCAGCTCGACAGGGTTCTTGGGGGATGAGCAGTTCTTC.

The chain is built from TRBV19 and TRBJ2-5; D unresolved. This CDR3 comprises 13 residues. With 3 bases removed from V and 3 bases from J, the gap between germline ends came to 8 bases. The germline V gene encodes CDR1 LNHDA and CDR2 SQIVND (reference sequence). CDR3 DNA: TGTGCCAGTAGTATGTCGGCCGAAGAGACCCAGTACTTC. It specifies CASSMSAEETQYF. Using reference TRBV19 and TRBJ2-5 for the parts outside the CDR3, the full variable domain is DGGITQSPKYLFRKEGQNVTLSCEQNLNHDAMYWYRQDPGQGLRLIYYSQIVNDFQKGDIAEGYSVSREKKESFPLTVTSAQKNPTAFYLCASSMSAEETQYFGPGTRLLVL.

This rearrangement joins TRBV5-6 to TRBJ2-7; D ambiguous. Germline-derived CDR1 and CDR2 are SGHDT and YYEEEE. Trimming removed 4 bases at V and 4 bases at J, with 21 bases between. The CDR3 runs 16 residues. This chain's CDR3 is CASSLRRITELYEQYF. The CDR3 bases are TGTGCCAGCAGCCTTCGCCGGATCACCGAATTATACGAGCAGTACTTC.

This clone was seen a single time. The chain carries TRBV5-1 and TRBJ2-5, with a tentative D call TRBD1 (6 bases). The CDR3 runs to 13 residues. V was pared by 5 bases and J by 4 bases, with 12 bases between. CDR1 SGHRS and CDR2 YFSETQ come from the germline V gene. The CDR3 sequence is CASRPTGPETQYF. CDR3 DNA: TGCGCCAGCAGACCCACAGGGCCAGAGACCCAGTACTTC.

The rearrangement uses TRBV10-3 and TRBJ2-5; 9 bases fit TRBD1. Germline V gene lookup returns CDR1 ENHRY and CDR2 SYGVKD. J was trimmed by 5 bases and V by 5 bases; bases with no gene match: 6. The CDR3 spans 14 residues. In nucleotides, the CDR3 is TGTGCCATCAGTTCAGGGACAGGGTTTGAGACCCAGTACTTC. This codes for CAISSGTGFETQYF.

The J gene is TRBJ2-7, the V gene TRBV29-1; 10 nucleotides agree with TRBD1. Germline CDR1 SQVTM, CDR2 ANQGSEA. The CDR3 runs to 14 residues. V trimming: 7 bases; J trimming: 4 bases; junction bases outside the gene matches: 10. CDR3 loop: CSAGLTGGLYEQYF. DNA of the CDR3: TGCAGCGCCGGTCTGACAGGGGGCTTATACGAGCAGTACTTC.

The table lists this clone with a count of one. The J gene is TRBJ2-7, the V gene TRBV3-1 (or the pseudogene TRBV3-2); TRBD2 might be the D (5 bases). This CDR3 is built from 15 residues. From germline, CDR1 is LGHDT and CDR2 YNNKEL (reference sequence). Trimming removed 4 bases at V and 1 base at J, with 14 bases between. CDR3 in amino acids: CASSRAWSGSYEQYF. The CDR3 DNA follows: TGTGCCAGCAGCCGAGCATGGAGCGGTTCCTACGAGCAGTACTTC.

The chain links TRBV11-3 to TRBJ2-1; 9 bases align to TRBD2. The CDR3 runs to 16 residues. Germline V CDR1 and CDR2: SGHNT, YENEEA. The junction had 9 bases not matched to a gene; V was cut back by 1 base and J by 8 bases. CDR3 loop: CASSLGVAGVVDEQFF. The DNA of the CDR3 is TGTGCCAGCAGCTTAGGGGTAGCGGGAGTGGTAGATGAGCAGTTCTTC.

V gene TRBV28 combines with J gene TRBJ1-5; D remains ambiguous. Trimming took 2 bases from V and 0 from J, leaving 5 bases between them. This CDR3 comprises 14 residues. The germline CDR1 and CDR2 sequences are MDHEN and SYDVKM. The DNA for the CDR3 is TGTGCCAGCAGTTTAATCCATAGCAATCAGCCCCAGCATTTT. Amino acid sequence: CASSLIHSNQPQHF.

The rearrangement links TRBV5-1 to TRBJ2-7; 7 bases match TRBD2. This CDR3 is built from 15 residues. Trimming at V came to 4 bases and at J to 4 bases, leaving 11 bases not matched to a gene. Germline CDR1 SGHRS, CDR2 YFSETQ. The CDR3 loop reads CASSPRTSYTYEQYF. The CDR3, as DNA: TGCGCCAGCAGCCCAAGGACTAGTTATACGTACGAGCAGTACTTC.

The chain uses TRBV6-5 and TRBJ1-5; D remains ambiguous. Germline CDR1 reads MNHEY; CDR2 reads SVGAGI. The CDR3 covers 14 residues. V was shortened by 4 bases and J by 0 bases, with 7 bases between the two germline ends. CDR3 residues: CASSSAVSNQPQHF. The CDR3 bases are TGTGCCAGCAGTTCGGCAGTTAGCAATCAGCCCCAGCATTTT.

CDR3 loop: CASSLEPGRDEKLFF. For the CDR3, the DNA is TGCGCCAGCAGCTTGGAGCCAGGGAGAGATGAAAAACTGTTTTTT. The chain combines TRBV5-1 with TRBJ1-4; tentatively, D is TRBD1 (5 bases). With 0 bases removed from V and 6 bases from J, the gap between germline ends came to 12 bases. Germline V lookup: CDR1 SGHRS, CDR2 YFSETQ. This CDR3 has 15 amino acids.

The rearrangement uses TRBV7-9 and TRBJ1-4; TRBD1 matches at 8 bases. Germline V gene sequence: CDR1 SEHNR, CDR2 FQNEAQ (reference sequence). The CDR3 loop spans 16 amino acids. Losses at the gene ends were 2 bases for V and 5 bases for J; bases not matched to a gene: 7. CDR3 bases: TGTGCCAGCAGCTTACGGGGGGACAGGCCCAATGAAAAACTGTTTTTT. Residues: CASSLRGDRPNEKLFF.

The rearrangement uses TRBV28 and TRBJ2-7; 9 nucleotides line up with TRBD1. Germline V gene sequence: CDR1 MDHEN, CDR2 SYDVKM. The trim removed 9 bases at V and 6 bases at J, leaving 3 bases unmatched. This CDR3 contains 11 residues. The CDR3 DNA follows: TGTGCCAGTCAGACAGGGGGCGAGCAGTACTTC. Residues: CASQTGGEQYF.